Below, 29 T cell receptor beta chains from the same sample are listed, as sequenced in a study of blood T cell repertoires in COVID-19. Data came from immunoSEQ multiplex PCR; TCRdb stores just in-frame clones and leaves some out. Here the sample spans 28,000 or so clones, around 83% being singletons. Sequencing was performed on peripheral blood. These receptors were obtained from a man between 65 and 85 years old with acute or convalescent COVID-19.

The chain has TRBV11-3 and TRBJ1-6; D is perhaps TRBD1 (5 bases). Trimming left V 3 bases short and J 10 bases short, with 13 bases between. Per the germline V gene, CDR1 is SGHNT and CDR2 is YENEEA. The CDR3 extends over 14 amino acids. This CDR3 is CASSLGGTGSPLHF. The CDR3 DNA reads TGTGCCAGCAGCTTGGGGGGAACGGGCTCACCCCTCCACTTT.

This clone was seen once. The gene calls are TRBV30 and TRBJ1-6; TRBD1 matches 7 bases. Germline CDR1 and CDR2: GTSNPN and SVGIG (reference sequence). The CDR3 loop spans 14 amino acids. Unmatched junction bases numbered 4, after V lost 3 bases and J lost 5 bases. CDR3 region: CAWSQGQNNSPLHF. In DNA, the CDR3 is TGTGCCTGGAGCCAGGGACAGAATAATTCACCCCTCCACTTT.

The V call is TRBV7-2, the J call TRBJ2-4; 12 positions agree with TRBD2. The CDR3 is 19 residues long. Germline-derived CDR1 and CDR2 are SGHTA and FQGNSA. J lost 0 bases, V lost 1 base, and 7 bases had no gene match. The chain's CDR3 is CASSLEASGGGLAKNIQYF. The CDR3 DNA reads TGTGCCAGCAGCTTAGAAGCTAGCGGGGGGGGACTAGCCAAAAACATTCAGTACTTC.

The CDR3 DNA sequence: TGTGCCAGCAGCTCCCAGGGTGTCGGGGAGCTGTTTTTT. Its translation: CASSSQGVGELFF. V gene TRBV11-3 combines with J gene TRBJ2-2, with D possibly TRBD1 on 5 matching bases. The germline CDR1 and CDR2 sequences are SGHNT and YENEEA. The length of the CDR3 is 13 residues. V dropped 4 bases and J dropped 7 bases, with 10 bases sitting between them.

The chain employs TRBV5-8 and TRBJ1-2, with 7 bases aligning to TRBD1. This CDR3 spans 15 amino acids. The germline V gene encodes CDR1 SGHTS and CDR2 YDEGEE. V dropped 1 base and J dropped 5; count of bases not matched to a gene: 8. The CDR3 nucleotides are TGTGCCAGCAGCTTGTTAAGGGGACAGCTTTATGGCTACACCTTC. Encoded protein: CASSLLRGQLYGYTF.

This clone was observed a handful of times. V usage is TRBV27 and J usage is TRBJ2-7, with D possibly being TRBD2 (6 bases). V lost 5 bases, J lost 5 bases, and 13 bases lay in between. The CDR3 contains 13 residues. Germline assignment: CDR1 MNHEY and CDR2 SMNVEV (reference sequence). The chain's CDR3 is CASSTRGGDEQYF. The DNA for the CDR3 is TGTGCCAGCAGTACCCGGGGAGGCGACGAGCAGTACTTC.

The rearrangement uses TRBV2 and TRBJ2-7; perhaps TRBD2 as D (6 bases). This CDR3 spans 15 amino acids. V dropped 8 bases and J dropped 0 bases, with 17 bases sitting between them. Germline V gene lookup returns CDR1 SNHLY and CDR2 FYNNEI. The CDR3 region has the DNA TGTGCCAGCGCCCCGAGGAGGGCAAGCTCCTACGAGCAGTACTTC. It encodes CASAPRRASSYEQYF.

The chain employs TRBV14 and TRBJ2-5; 7 nucleotides match TRBD1. CDR1 is SGHDN and CDR2 is FVKESK in the germline V gene. CDR3 length: 15 amino acids. V lost 0 bases to trimming and J lost 5 bases; unmatched junction nucleotides: 6. CDR3 DNA sequence: TGTGCCAGCAGCCAAGATAGAGGGGGCGCGGAGACCCAGTACTTC. It yields the protein CASSQDRGGAETQYF.

This clone has a handful of counts. The chain combines TRBV9 with TRBJ1-1, with a tentative D call TRBD1 (5 bases). V was clipped by 0 bases and J by 1 base, with 13 bases between them. The CDR3 runs to 16 residues. In germline, CDR1 is SGDLS, CDR2 YYNGEE. The CDR3, as DNA: TGTGCCAGCAGCGTAGATGTGGACATGGAGAACACTGAAGCTTTCTTT. Translated, it gives CASSVDVDMENTEAFF.

In this sample, this clone turned up once. J is TRBJ1-6 and V is TRBV7-2; unclear D gene. V lost 3 bases to trimming and J lost 5 bases, with 14 bases between them. Germline V gene sequence: CDR1 SGHTA, CDR2 FQGNSA. This CDR3 has 16 residues. DNA for the CDR3: TGTGCCAGCAGCTTGGCGGGAGGGCAAAATAATTCACCCCTCCACTTT. Protein: CASSLAGGQNNSPLHF. Looking up the rest from reference TRBV7-2 and TRBJ1-6 gives the full variable domain: GAGVSQSPSNKVTEKGKDVELRCDPISGHTALYWYRQSLGQGLEFLIYFQGNSAPDKSGLPSDRFSAERTGGSVSTLTIQRTQQEDSAVYLCASSLAGGQNNSPLHFGNGTRLTVT.

This clone was observed a handful of times. The chain joins TRBV10-3 to TRBJ2-1; TRBD2 matches at 14 bases. With 10 bases clipped from V and 7 bases from J, the junction kept 6 bases outside the gene matches. Germline loops: CDR1 ENHRY, CDR2 SYGVKD. This CDR3 has 14 amino acids. This CDR3 reads CATGTSGSQNEQFF. For the CDR3, the DNA is TGTGCCACCGGGACTAGCGGGAGTCAGAATGAGCAGTTCTTC.

The chain has TRBV5-4 and TRBJ1-1; possible D gene TRBD1, 6 bases. CDR1 and CDR2 from the germline V gene are SGHNT and YYREEE (reference sequence). The CDR3 is 14 residues long. V dropped 2 bases and J dropped 5 bases, with 13 bases sitting between them. Written as DNA, the CDR3 is TGTGCCAGCAGCTTCAAGCAGGGGAGTACTGAAGCTTTCTTT. Translation: CASSFKQGSTEAFF.

This clone occurred once. The chain is built from TRBV7-3 and TRBJ1-2; 7 bases agree with TRBD1. The junction had 7 bases not matched to a gene; V was cut back by 2 bases and J by 10 bases. This CDR3 comprises 13 residues. Germline CDR1 reads SGHTA; CDR2 reads FQGTGA. For the CDR3, the DNA is TGTGCCAGCAGCTTACGGGACAGACGTGACTACACCTTC. Encoded protein: CASSLRDRRDYTF.

The chain has TRBV10-3 and TRBJ2-3; D call uncertain. Trimming took 8 bases from V and 2 from J, leaving 14 bases between them. The CDR3 runs to 14 residues. Germline V lookup: CDR1 ENHRY, CDR2 SYGVKD. This chain's CDR3 is CAIRSLDSTDTQYF. The CDR3, as DNA: TGTGCCATCCGCTCTCTCGACTCCACAGATACGCAGTATTTT.

V usage is TRBV28 and J usage is TRBJ1-5; TRBD1 agrees at 9 bases. Germline V lookup: CDR1 MDHEN, CDR2 SYDVKM. V lost 2 bases and J lost 4; bases outside the gene matches: 6. The CDR3 contains 16 residues. CDR3 sequence reads: CASSLLGTGKNQPQHF. The DNA of the CDR3 is TGTGCCAGCAGTTTACTCGGGACAGGGAAGAATCAGCCCCAGCATTTT.

A single count supports this clone. The chain employs TRBV10-2 and TRBJ1-5; possibly TRBD1 for D (5 bases). CDR3 size: 14 residues. Trimming shortened V by 7 bases and J by 1 base, and 11 bases separated the two germline ends. Germline V CDR1 and CDR2: WSHSY, SAAADI. This CDR3 reads CASMKGRSNQPQHF. The CDR3, as DNA: TGCGCCAGCATGAAGGGGCGAAGCAATCAGCCCCAGCATTTT.

This clone was detected a few times. The V and J genes are TRBV27 and TRBJ1-5, with 8 bases that match TRBD1. Unmatched junction bases numbered 3, after V lost 5 bases and J lost 6 bases. This CDR3 contains 13 residues. Germline V gives CDR1 MNHEY, CDR2 SMNVEV (reference sequence). CDR3 coding DNA: TGTGCCAGCAGTCGGACAGGGTTTCAGCCCCAGCATTTT. Translation: CASSRTGFQPQHF.

The CDR3 DNA follows: TGTGCCAGTAGGGAAGACACGATTCAGGGGAGAGGTCAGCCCCAGCATTTT. As protein: CASREDTIQGRGQPQHF. The J gene is TRBJ1-5, the V gene TRBV19; D may be TRBD1 (6 bases). Germline V gene sequence: CDR1 LNHDA, CDR2 SQIVND (reference sequence). CDR3 length: 17 residues. V lost 6 bases and J lost 6, with 24 bases in between.

The chain recombines TRBV6-5 with TRBJ2-2; D possibly corresponds to TRBD2 (5 bases). Germline CDR1 and CDR2: MNHEY and SVGAGI. This CDR3 contains 16 residues. Trimming stripped 4 bases from V and 4 bases from J, with 16 bases between. CDR3 loop: CASSSVGVDLTGELFF. As DNA, the CDR3 is TGTGCCAGCAGTTCCGTCGGGGTAGATCTCACCGGGGAGCTGTTTTTT.

This clone came up a few times. The chain uses TRBV9 and TRBJ1-1, with unresolved D. This CDR3 contains 14 residues. Between the trimmed V and J ends, which lost 0 bases and 6 bases, there was a span of 12 bases. The germline V gene has CDR1 SGDLS and CDR2 YYNGEE. CDR3 sequence reads: CASSVVGSGSEAFF. CDR3 coding DNA: TGTGCCAGCAGCGTAGTAGGGAGTGGCTCTGAAGCTTTCTTT.

CDR3 nucleotide sequence: TGTGCCAGCAGGGCGAGACAAAATTCTGCCGGGGAGCTGTTTTTT. It yields the protein CASRARQNSAGELFF. This chain joins TRBV27 and TRBJ2-2, with D uncertain. Trimming pared 6 bases from V and 6 bases from J, leaving 17 bases between. The germline CDR1 and CDR2 sequences are MNHEY and SMNVEV (reference sequence). The CDR3 has 15 residues.

This clone has only a few counts. The chain couples TRBV24-1 to TRBJ2-1; 7 bases align to TRBD1. Per germline, CDR1 KGHDR and CDR2 SFDVKD. With V trimmed by 0 bases and J by 15 bases, 10 bases remained unmatched. The CDR3 contains 14 residues. The CDR3 coding sequence is TGTGCCACCAGTGATTTGCAAGTAGGGGGCAAGAGGTTCTTC. Translating gives CATSDLQVGGKRFF.

This clone showed up just a few times. The chain links TRBV7-9 to TRBJ1-5; D possibly corresponds to TRBD1 (6 bases). V was clipped by 3 bases and J by 1 base, with 16 bases between them. The CDR3 contains 17 residues. Germline CDR1 SEHNR, CDR2 FQNEAQ (reference sequence). CDR3 in DNA: TGTGCCAGCAGCTTCGAAGGGGGTCAGGGAAGCAATCAGCCCCAGCATTTT. Protein: CASSFEGGQGSNQPQHF.

V is TRBV29-1 and J is TRBJ1-2, with 7 bases that match TRBD1. Germline V lookup: CDR1 SQVTM, CDR2 ANQGSEA. This CDR3 contains 13 residues. J lost 8 bases, V lost 8 bases, and 14 bases had no gene match. The CDR3 region is CSPHRDRARGYTF. The CDR3 DNA follows: TGCAGCCCCCACCGCGACAGGGCGCGCGGCTACACCTTC.

This clone occurred a few times. The rearrangement joins TRBV5-1 to TRBJ1-4; TRBD1 agrees at 7 bases. Germline CDR1 is SGHRS and CDR2 is YFSETQ. The V gene end was trimmed by 1 base and the J gene end by 5 bases; junction bases not matched to a gene: 8. CDR3 size: 16 residues. CDR3 region: CASSLLPETGNEKLFF. CDR3 nucleotide sequence: TGCGCCAGCAGCTTGCTGCCGGAGACAGGGAATGAAAAACTGTTTTTT. Supplemented by reference TRBV5-1 and TRBJ1-4, the full variable domain reads KAGVTQTPRYLIKTRGQQVTLSCSPISGHRSVSWYQQTPGQGLQFLFEYFSETQRNKGNFPGRFSGRQFSNSRSEMNVSTLELGDSALYLCASSLLPETGNEKLFFGSGTQLSVL.

The V gene is TRBV18, the J gene TRBJ1-2, with TRBD1 matching 8 bases. J was trimmed by 0 bases and V by 2 bases; bases with no gene match: 5. The germline CDR1 and CDR2 sequences are KGHSH and LQKENI. The CDR3 covers 16 residues. The CDR3 is CASSPVIQGANYGYTF. CDR3 nucleotide sequence: TGTGCCAGCTCACCAGTAATACAGGGGGCTAACTATGGCTACACCTTC.

The V and J genes are TRBV19 and TRBJ2-7, with TRBD2 matching over 9 bases. Trimming took 4 bases from V and 7 from J; bases not matched to a gene: 14. This CDR3 contains 16 residues. CDR1 and CDR2 from the germline V gene are LNHDA and SQIVND (reference sequence). The chain's CDR3 is CASSRRASGAPWEQYF. As DNA, the CDR3 is TGTGCCAGTAGTAGACGTGCTAGCGGGGCTCCTTGGGAGCAGTACTTC. Based on the CDR3 plus reference TRBV19 and TRBJ2-7, the full variable domain is DGGITQSPKYLFRKEGQNVTLSCEQNLNHDAMYWYRQDPGQGLRLIYYSQIVNDFQKGDIAEGYSVSREKKESFPLTVTSAQKNPTAFYLCASSRRASGAPWEQYFGPGTRLTVT.

The chain is built from TRBV10-3 and TRBJ1-2; weak D call: TRBD1 (6 bases). V shed 6 bases and J shed 8 bases, with 13 bases lying between them. This CDR3 has 12 amino acids. Germline lookup yields CDR1 ENHRY and CDR2 SYGVKD. The CDR3 DNA follows: TGTGCCATCAGGACAGGTGCCGGGGGCTACACCTTC. Amino acids: CAIRTGAGGYTF.

The chain is built from TRBV28 and TRBJ1-6; a possible D gene is TRBD1 (6 bases). Deletions cut 5 bases from V and 7 bases from J, with 15 bases between. Looked up from germline, CDR1 is MDHEN and CDR2 is SYDVKM. The CDR3 spans 15 residues. This CDR3 reads CASSTRGRGNSPLHF. CDR3 nucleotide sequence: TGTGCCAGCAGTACCCGGGGGAGGGGGAATTCACCCCTCCACTTT.